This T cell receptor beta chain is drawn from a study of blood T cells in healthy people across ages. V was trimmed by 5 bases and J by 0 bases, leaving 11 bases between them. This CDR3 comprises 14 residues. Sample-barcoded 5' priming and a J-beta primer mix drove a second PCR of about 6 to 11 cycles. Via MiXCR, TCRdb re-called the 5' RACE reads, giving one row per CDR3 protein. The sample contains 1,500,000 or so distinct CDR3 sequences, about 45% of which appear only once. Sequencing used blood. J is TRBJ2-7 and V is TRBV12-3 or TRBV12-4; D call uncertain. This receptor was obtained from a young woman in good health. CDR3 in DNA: TGTGCCAGCAGTGTACGGGCCGGCTCCTACGAGCAGTACTTC. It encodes CASSVRAGSYEQYF.